What follows are 11 T cell receptor beta chains derived from one specimen sequenced in a study of T cells in Graves' hyperthyroidism and ophthalmopathy. TCR beta CDR3 regions were amplified from RNA. The study used the HTBI primer set for a first-round RT-PCR of the TCR CDR3. TCRdb recomputed calls from the multiplex PCR reads with MiXCR, one row per CDR3 protein. The repertoire holds a few hundred thousand distinct CDR3 sequences, with 46% as singletons. Material for sequencing was peripheral blood or thyroid tissue (not recorded which). The receptors were sampled from a woman younger than 30 with Graves' hyperthyroidism.

The V gene is TRBV7-9, the J gene TRBJ1-2, with D maybe TRBD1 (6 bases). V gave up 4 bases and J gave up 8 bases, with 14 bases separating them. Looked up from germline, CDR1 is SEHNR and CDR2 is FQNEAQ (reference sequence). CDR3 length equals 13 residues. The CDR3 reads CASSYRGGRGYTF. The CDR3 nucleotides read TGTGCCAGCAGCTACCGCGGGGGGCGCGGCTACACCTTC. The whole variable domain, remainder taken from reference TRBV7-9 and TRBJ1-2, is DTGVSQNPRHKITKRGQNVTFRCDPISEHNRLYWYRQTLGQGPEFLTYFQNEAQLEKSRLLSDRFSAERPKGSFSTLEIQRTEQGDSAMYLCASSYRGGRGYTFGSGTRLTVV.

This clonotype came up many times. The rearrangement uses TRBV20-1 and TRBJ1-4; the D gene is possibly TRBD1 (5 bases). V shed 5 bases and J shed 8 bases, with 18 bases lying between them. Germline CDR1 reads DFQATT; CDR2 reads SNEGSKA (reference sequence). The CDR3 is made up of 14 amino acids. The CDR3 DNA sequence: TGCAGTGCTCTTCAGGGAGGGGTAGGAGAAAAACTGTTTTTT. This gives the protein CSALQGGVGEKLFF.

The V call is TRBV4-1, the J call TRBJ2-7, with a weak D call TRBD1 (5 bases). Germline V gives CDR1 MGHRA, CDR2 YSYEKL. This CDR3 spans 14 amino acids. V was shortened by 4 bases and J by 3 bases, with 13 bases between the two germline ends. CDR3: CASSPPGNGYEQYF. CDR3 DNA: TGCGCCAGCAGCCCCCCAGGGAACGGCTACGAGCAGTACTTC.

This clonotype has a count of ten or more. This rearrangement joins TRBV5-1 to TRBJ1-1; TRBD1 matches 7 bases. Germline trimming cut 0 bases from V and 7 bases from J; bases unmatched to any gene: 3. Germline V gives CDR1 SGHRS, CDR2 YFSETQ. This CDR3 has 13 residues. For the CDR3, the DNA is TGCGCCAGCAGCTTGGACAGGGGACTTGAAGCTTTCTTT. Its protein is CASSLDRGLEAFF.

The sample holds many counts of this clonotype. The gene calls are TRBV12-3 or TRBV12-4 and TRBJ1-6; weak D call: TRBD1 (6 bases). The V gene lost 6 bases and the J gene lost 4 bases, with 16 bases spanning the gap. CDR3 length: 16 residues. The CDR3 DNA is TGTGCCAGCAGCCTAACTGGGGGCCATTATAATTCACCCCTCCACTTT. It translates to CASSLTGGHYNSPLHF.

The chain couples TRBV15 to TRBJ1-1; D is undetermined. Trimming cost V 1 base and J 9 bases, with 9 bases left between them. The germline CDR1 and CDR2 sequences are LNHNV and YYDKDF (reference sequence). The CDR3 consists of 12 residues. The CDR3 sequence is CATSRGTVKAFF. The CDR3 nucleotides read TGTGCCACCAGCAGAGGGACGGTGAAAGCTTTCTTT.

The chain recombines TRBV27 with TRBJ2-3; D is ambiguous. The CDR3 is 12 amino acids. Trimming shortened V by 9 bases and J by 7 bases, and 14 bases separated the two germline ends. CDR1 is MNHEY, CDR2 SMNVEV, per germline (reference sequence). CDR3 coding DNA: TGTGCCAGTGGGAAGGTTCAAAATACGCAGTATTTT. Translated, it gives CASGKVQNTQYF.

This clonotype was detected ten times or more. The chain has TRBV19 and TRBJ1-1; no reliable D call. Trimming stripped 7 bases from V and 7 bases from J, with 22 bases between. Germline V lookup: CDR1 LNHDA, CDR2 SQIVND (reference sequence). The CDR3 is 15 amino acids. The CDR3 DNA follows: TGTGCCAGTATTAGTGGCAGGTTTACGAAGGTTGAAGCTTTCTTT. Its protein is CASISGRFTKVEAFF.

This clonotype occurred many times. The chain combines TRBV7-9 with TRBJ2-7; 11 bases map to TRBD2. This CDR3 has 14 residues. V dropped 5 bases and J dropped 6; count of bases not matched to a gene: 6. The germline V gene encodes CDR1 SEHNR and CDR2 FQNEAQ (reference sequence). The CDR3 sequence: CASSNSGRAPEQYF. The CDR3 DNA reads as TGTGCCAGCAGCAATAGCGGGAGGGCCCCCGAGCAGTACTTC. Full variable domain (outside the CDR3, taken from reference TRBV7-9 and TRBJ2-7): DTGVSQNPRHKITKRGQNVTFRCDPISEHNRLYWYRQTLGQGPEFLTYFQNEAQLEKSRLLSDRFSAERPKGSFSTLEIQRTEQGDSAMYLCASSNSGRAPEQYFGPGTRLTVT.

The table lists this clonotype with many counts. The CDR3 is CSARWDAGGTGELFF. CDR3 DNA sequence: TGCAGTGCTAGGTGGGACGCCGGAGGGACCGGGGAGCTGTTTTTT. The rearrangement uses TRBV20-1 and TRBJ2-2; weak D call: TRBD2 (6 bases). V was cut by 3 bases and J by 5 bases, with 16 bases left in between. The CDR3 covers 15 residues. The germline gives CDR1 DFQATT, CDR2 SNEGSKA (reference sequence).

This clonotype was observed at least ten times. The chain employs TRBV20-1 and TRBJ2-5; 8 bases agree with TRBD2. CDR3 length: 15 amino acids. V was pared by 6 bases and J by 2 bases, with 11 bases of the junction left unmatched. CDR1 is DFQATT and CDR2 is SNEGSKA in the germline V gene (reference sequence). The CDR3 sequence is CSATVLAGTQETQYF. For the CDR3, the DNA is TGCAGTGCCACCGTTCTAGCGGGCACACAAGAGACCCAGTACTTC.